This TCR beta chain was observed in a study of T cells after yellow fever vaccination. Worth noting for this clonotype: Its antigen remains unidentified.

Broader study findings: It was a weaker secondary response, yet one that peaked faster, at day 5 versus 15.

Template switching with 5'RACE generated the TCR cDNA and added a universal primer site and UMIs. MiXCR, applied by TCRdb to the 5' RACE reads, yields one record per CDR3 protein. Among a few hundred thousand distinct CDR3 sequences listed, about 4% were seen once. Trimming took off 2 bases at V and 4 bases at J, with 6 bases between the two ends. The CDR3 has 12 amino acids. Germline V lookup: CDR1 KGHSH, CDR2 LQKENI. This sample comprised PBMCs, obtained 5 days after the yellow fever booster vaccination. The clonotype comes from a man aged 18-30 years who received the YFV17D yellow fever vaccine. This rearrangement joins TRBV18 to TRBJ2-7; D remains unclear. CDR3 nucleotides: TGTGCCAGCTCACCAGTCAAGTACGAGCAGTACGTC. Amino acids: CASSPVKYEQYV.